This TCR beta chain was recovered during a study of blood T cell repertoires in COVID-19. Whole-study context: Samples came from the United States, Italy and Spain, spanning acute and convalescent COVID-19. Sample material is recorded as cDNA or gDNA derived from T cells, B-cell-depleted T cells, or PBMCs.

In the original workflow: Estimation of nucleated cell counts was performed using reference gene primer amplification. Generated by immunoSEQ multiplex PCR, the TCRdb table keeps only in-frame clones and is missing some. The V and J calls and clone size come from that table; D and trimming were worked out from the DNA. The sample shows 100,000 to 120,000 clones, 90% of them seen only once. Germline V lookup: CDR1 LGHNA, CDR2 YSLEER. The CDR3 length is 17 residues. Germline trimming cut 0 bases from V and 5 bases from J; bases unmatched to any gene: 7. This TCR was sampled from a woman between 50 and 59 years old with acute or convalescent COVID-19. What was sequenced was peripheral blood. The chain employs TRBV4-3 and TRBJ2-2; 9 positions match TRBD2. CDR3 region: CASSQDYSSGITGELFF. The CDR3 nucleotides are TGCGCCAGCAGCCAAGATTATTCTAGCGGGATTACCGGGGAGCTGTTTTTT.